A single sample gave rise to the 10 T cell receptor beta chains below, sequenced in a study of T cell responses to AZD1222 COVID-19 vaccine. The data were produced by immunoSEQ multiplex PCR, yet TCRdb's version contains in-frame clones alone and is incomplete. The sample holds roughly 150,000 clones, more than 85% seen once. Material: peripheral blood, obtained 28 days after the second AZD1222 dose. The receptors stem from an adult who received the AZD1222 COVID-19 vaccine.

This clone has only a few counts. This rearrangement joins TRBV28 to TRBJ1-2; a weak D match, TRBD1 (6 bases). The CDR3 is 13 amino acids. Germline-derived CDR1 and CDR2 are MDHEN and SYDVKM. The V end lost 4 bases, the J end lost 2 bases, and 8 bases lay between the germline ends. The CDR3 bases are TGTGCCAGCAGTTCGGGACACAACTATGGCTACACCTTC. Its translation: CASSSGHNYGYTF.

This clone occurred once. This rearrangement joins TRBV7-9 to TRBJ1-1, with D unresolved. Germline V lookup: CDR1 SEHNR, CDR2 FQNEAQ (reference sequence). The V gene lost 5 bases and the J gene lost 7 bases, with 17 bases spanning the gap. This CDR3 is 14 amino acids long. Here the CDR3 DNA reads TGTGCCAGCAGCCCCGGACCCAAACCGGGTGAAGCTTTCTTT. This gives the protein CASSPGPKPGEAFF.

V and J are TRBV2 and TRBJ2-5; D is perhaps TRBD2 (5 bases). CDR1 SNHLY and CDR2 FYNNEI come from the germline V gene. This CDR3 contains 15 residues. Trimming removed 2 bases at V and 4 bases at J, with 14 bases between. CDR3 loop: CASSERGRLTETQYF. In nucleotides, the CDR3 is TGTGCCAGCAGTGAACGGGGTAGGCTCACAGAGACCCAGTACTTC.

V usage is TRBV7-9 and J usage is TRBJ1-2; possibly TRBD1 for D (5 bases). V lost 0 bases, J lost 7 bases, and 15 bases lay in between. CDR1 is SEHNR and CDR2 is FQNEAQ in the germline V gene (reference sequence). The CDR3 covers 15 residues. The CDR3 region has the DNA TGTGCCAGCAGCTTAGCCGGAGGGGCGGTTCGTGGCTACACCTTC. Encoded protein: CASSLAGGAVRGYTF.

The J gene is TRBJ2-3, the V gene TRBV28; TRBD2 matches 8 bases. CDR3 length: 17 residues. Germline assignment: CDR1 MDHEN and CDR2 SYDVKM. Unmatched junction bases numbered 9, after V lost 3 bases and J lost 1 base. DNA of the CDR3: TGTGCCAGCAGTTTTCTCCGAGCGGGAGAGGGCACAGATACGCAGTATTTT. As protein: CASSFLRAGEGTDTQYF.

This clone was found once. The genes are TRBV7-2 and TRBJ2-1, with 8 bases lining up with TRBD2. Looked up from germline, CDR1 is SGHTA and CDR2 is FQGNSA. V lost 0 bases, J lost 7 bases, and 8 bases stayed unmatched. This CDR3 comprises 16 residues. The DNA of the CDR3 is TGTGCCAGCAGCTTAGCCTTTGCGGGAGGAAGGAATGAGCAGTTCTTC. Its translation: CASSLAFAGGRNEQFF.

The rearrangement links TRBV10-3 to TRBJ1-4, with TRBD1 matching over 9 bases. V shed 10 bases, J shed 8 bases, and the junction held 8 bases outside the gene matches. This CDR3 spans 13 amino acids. Germline V gene lookup returns CDR1 ENHRY and CDR2 SYGVKD. The CDR3 protein is CATGGDRAEKLFF. The CDR3 bases are TGTGCCACCGGGGGGGACAGGGCGGAAAAACTGTTTTTT.

The chain joins TRBV9 to TRBJ2-7; 8 positions match TRBD2. Germline loops: CDR1 SGDLS, CDR2 YYNGEE. There are 15 residues in the CDR3. V was clipped by 2 bases and J by 1 base; unmatched bases: 5. The CDR3 spells CASSVGTSLSYEQYF. The CDR3 coding sequence is TGTGCCAGCAGCGTCGGGACTAGTTTATCCTACGAGCAGTACTTC. The full variable domain, its missing parts supplied by reference TRBV9 and TRBJ2-7, is DSGVTQTPKHLITATGQRVTLRCSPRSGDLSVYWYQQSLDQGLQFLIQYYNGEERAKGNILERFSAQQFPDLHSELNLSSLELGDSALYFCASSVGTSLSYEQYFGPGTRLTVT.

The V gene is TRBV7-2, the J gene TRBJ2-1; 10 nucleotides align to TRBD2. The CDR3 is 18 residues long. V was clipped by 1 base and J by 8 bases; unmatched bases: 14. Germline loops: CDR1 SGHTA, CDR2 FQGNSA. The CDR3 spells CASSLVRGSGRFEDEQFF. The CDR3 DNA follows: TGTGCCAGCAGCTTAGTTAGAGGTAGCGGGAGGTTCGAGGATGAGCAGTTCTTC.

This chain connects TRBV29-1 to TRBJ2-7; 11 positions agree with TRBD1. The germline V gene has CDR1 SQVTM and CDR2 ANQGSEA. J lost 6 bases, V lost 6 bases, and 7 bases had no gene match. CDR3 length: 13 amino acids. CDR3 DNA sequence: TGCAGCGTCATGGGACAGGGGGTCGGCGAGCAGTACTTC. This gives the protein CSVMGQGVGEQYF.